Listed below are T cell receptor beta chains from one sample, sequenced in a study of blood T cell repertoires in COVID-19. Clones were sequenced by immunoSEQ multiplex PCR, and TCRdb holds only the in-frame ones, with some missing. The sample shows tens of thousands of clones, 85% to 95% of them seen only once. The sequencing sample was made of peripheral blood. These receptors were collected from an older woman with active COVID-19. The CDR3 runs from the conserved cysteine through the conserved F or W. D genes are given only for firm matches. The size field is filled for only some rows; it gives once, few, many or a size class.

j_call	clone_size	v_call	d_call	cdr3_nt	cdr3_aa
TRBJ1-2	NA	TRBV10-3	TRBD1	TGTGCCACCCTAAAGATCTGGGACAGCGTTAACTATGGCTACACCTTC	CATLKIWDSVNYGYTF
TRBJ2-2	NA	TRBV27	NA	TGTGCCAGCAGTTTACTCACCGGGGAGCTGTTTTTT	CASSLLTGELFF
TRBJ1-6	once	TRBV18	NA	TGTGCCAGCTCACCAGGAAGCGGTTCACCCCTCCACTTT	CASSPGSGSPLHF
TRBJ1-1	NA	TRBV6-1	TRBD1	TGTGCCAGCAGTGAAGGCGCAGGGGGCATGAACACTGAAGCTTTCTTT	CASSEGAGGMNTEAFF
TRBJ2-2	NA	TRBV7-8	TRBD2	TGTGCCAGCAGCTTAGTTCCTAGCGGGGATAGGGACACCGGGGAGCTGTTTTTT	CASSLVPSGDRDTGELFF
TRBJ2-5	NA	TRBV11-2	TRBD1	TGTGCCAGCAGCTGGACAGGGTCAGAGACCCAGTACTTC	CASSWTGSETQYF
TRBJ1-2	NA	TRBV28	TRBD1	TGTGCCAGCAGTTACAGGGGATATGGCTACACCTTC	CASSYRGYGYTF
TRBJ2-2	NA	TRBV3-1/TRBV3-2	TRBD2	TGTGCCAGCAGCCCCCTTGCTAGCGGGGGCGGGACCGGGGAGCTGTTTTTT	CASSPLASGGGTGELFF
TRBJ1-2	NA	TRBV2	TRBD1	TGTGCCAGCAGTACACAGGGGTATGGCTACACCTTC	CASSTQGYGYTF
TRBJ1-3	NA	TRBV5-1	NA	TGCGCCAGCAGCTTGGAAACCCAGGGTGTGATTGGAAACACCATATATTTT	CASSLETQGVIGNTIYF
TRBJ2-3	NA	TRBV7-2	NA	TGTGCCAGCAGCTTGCAATCTCCCCTAGCCACGGATACGCAGTATTTT	CASSLQSPLATDTQYF
TRBJ2-1	NA	TRBV4-1	NA	TGCGCCAGCAGCCGAACCGGGGGGCCCCCGGGTGATGAGCAGTTCTTC	CASSRTGGPPGDEQFF
TRBJ1-1	NA	TRBV6-1	TRBD1	TGTGCCAGCAGTGACGGGGGACAGGGAGTTAACACTGAAGCTTTCTTT	CASSDGGQGVNTEAFF